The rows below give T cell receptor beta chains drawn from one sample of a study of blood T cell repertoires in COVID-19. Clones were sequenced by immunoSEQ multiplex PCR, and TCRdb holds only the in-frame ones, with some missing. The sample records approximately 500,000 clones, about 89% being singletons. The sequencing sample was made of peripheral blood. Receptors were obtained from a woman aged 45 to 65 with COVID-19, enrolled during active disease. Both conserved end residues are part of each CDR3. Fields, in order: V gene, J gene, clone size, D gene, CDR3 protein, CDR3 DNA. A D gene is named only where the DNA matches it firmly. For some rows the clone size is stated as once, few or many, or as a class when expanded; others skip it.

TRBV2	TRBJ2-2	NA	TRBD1	CASLNRDREVTGELFF	TGTGCCAGTCTAAACCGGGACAGGGAGGTTACCGGGGAGCTGTTTTTT
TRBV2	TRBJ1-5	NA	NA	CASTLRPIGGNQPQHF	TGTGCCAGCACCCTCAGGCCCATAGGGGGCAATCAGCCCCAGCATTTT
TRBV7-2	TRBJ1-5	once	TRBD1	CASSPRTGTQPQHF	TGTGCCAGCAGCCCACGGACAGGGACGCAGCCCCAGCATTTT
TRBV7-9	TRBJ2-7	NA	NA	CASSLSGGGPYEQYF	TGTGCCAGCAGCTTATCAGGCGGCGGGCCCTACGAGCAGTACTTC
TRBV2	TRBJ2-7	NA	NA	CASRRDSSSSYEQYF	TGTGCCAGCAGAAGGGACTCATCCAGCTCCTACGAGCAGTACTTC
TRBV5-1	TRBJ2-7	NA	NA	CASSLRAPVEGEEQYF	TGCGCCAGCAGCTTGCGGGCCCCGGTGGAGGGCGAAGAGCAGTACTTC
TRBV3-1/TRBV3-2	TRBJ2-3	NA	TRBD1	CASSQDLETGSTDTQYF	TGTGCCAGCAGCCAAGATCTTGAGACAGGGAGCACAGATACGCAGTATTTT
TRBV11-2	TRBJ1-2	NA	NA	CASSVRSGGDYGYTF	TGTGCCAGCAGCGTGCGGTCGGGGGGCGACTATGGCTACACCTTC
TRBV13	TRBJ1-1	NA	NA	CASSLVSAPAAGGTEAFF	TGTGCCAGCAGCTTAGTTTCGGCTCCCGCGGCCGGGGGCACTGAAGCTTTCTTT
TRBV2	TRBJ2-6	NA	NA	CASSPIQAGGSSSGANVLTF	TGTGCCAGCAGCCCTATTCAGGCCGGTGGCTCCTCCTCTGGGGCCAACGTCCTGACTTTC
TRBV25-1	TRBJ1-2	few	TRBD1	CASSESGTGQYGYTF	TGTGCCAGCAGTGAATCGGGGACAGGCCAGTATGGCTACACCTTC
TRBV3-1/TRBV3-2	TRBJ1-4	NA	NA	CASSPPRKGRTTPEKLFF	TGTGCCAGCAGCCCCCCTCGGAAGGGGAGGACCACCCCTGAAAAACTGTTTTTT
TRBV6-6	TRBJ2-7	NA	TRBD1	CASSYSPQGAGEQYF	TGTGCCAGCAGTTACAGCCCCCAGGGGGCAGGGGAGCAGTACTTC
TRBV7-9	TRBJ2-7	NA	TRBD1	CATRGQGRHEQYF	TGTGCCACCCGGGGACAGGGGCGTCACGAGCAGTACTTC
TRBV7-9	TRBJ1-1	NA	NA	CASSLASGGNTEAFF	TGTGCCAGCAGCTTAGCGTCGGGGGGAAACACTGAAGCTTTCTTT
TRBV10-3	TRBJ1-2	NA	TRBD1	CAISGADRGYGYTF	TGTGCCATCAGTGGGGCGGACAGGGGATATGGCTACACCTTC
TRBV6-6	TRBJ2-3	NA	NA	CASSEQGNTQYF	TGTGCCAGCAGCGAACAGGGAAATACGCAGTATTTT
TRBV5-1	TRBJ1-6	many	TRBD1	CASSWSGQGQDSPLHF	TGCGCCAGCAGCTGGTCGGGACAGGGACAGGATTCACCCCTCCACTTT
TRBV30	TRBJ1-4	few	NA	CAWMDPGSGEKLFF	TGTGCCTGGATGGACCCGGGATCGGGGGAAAAACTGTTTTTT
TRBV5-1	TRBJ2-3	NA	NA	CASAVDLREKQYF	TGCGCCAGCGCGGTAGACCTCAGGGAAAAGCAGTATTTT
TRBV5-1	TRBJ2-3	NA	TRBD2	CASSWGSGGTDTQYF	TGCGCCAGCAGCTGGGGCAGCGGGGGGACAGATACGCAGTATTTT
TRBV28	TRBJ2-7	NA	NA	CAFGSSLYPHEQYF	TGTGCGTTTGGTAGTTCATTGTATCCCCACGAGCAGTACTTC
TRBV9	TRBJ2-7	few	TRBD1	CASSLQGAGYEQYF	TGTGCCAGCAGCTTACAGGGGGCGGGCTACGAGCAGTACTTC
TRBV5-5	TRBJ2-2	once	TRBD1	CASSPDRGDTGELFF	TGTGCCAGCAGCCCGGACAGGGGAGACACCGGGGAGCTGTTTTTT
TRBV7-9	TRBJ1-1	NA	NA	CASSAEQGNTEAFF	TGTGCCAGCAGCGCTGAACAGGGGAACACTGAAGCTTTCTTT
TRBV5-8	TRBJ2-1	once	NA	CASPGGIVGEQFF	TGTGCCAGCCCTGGGGGGATAGTGGGTGAGCAGTTCTTC
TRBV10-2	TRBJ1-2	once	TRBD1	CATTPGTGDGYTF	TGCGCCACCACGCCAGGGACAGGGGACGGCTACACCTTC
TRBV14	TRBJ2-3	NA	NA	CASSQDSTRFTQYF	TGTGCCAGCAGCCAAGATAGTACTCGATTTACGCAGTATTTT
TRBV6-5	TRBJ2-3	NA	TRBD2	CASSLSWGGNTQYF	TGTGCCAGCAGTTTGTCGTGGGGGGGAAATACGCAGTATTTT
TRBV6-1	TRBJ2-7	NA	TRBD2	CASSGRWSGGFYEQYF	TGTGCCAGCAGTGGCAGATGGAGCGGGGGGTTCTACGAGCAGTACTTC
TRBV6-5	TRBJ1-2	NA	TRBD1	CASSWTGDQNYGYTF	TGTGCCAGCAGTTGGACAGGGGATCAGAACTATGGCTACACCTTC
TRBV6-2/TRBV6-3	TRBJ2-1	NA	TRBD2	CASSPTSGGAKNEQFF	TGTGCCAGCAGTCCGACTAGCGGGGGGGCTAAGAATGAGCAGTTCTTC
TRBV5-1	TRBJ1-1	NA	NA	CASSSAGRNTEAFF	TGCGCCAGCAGCTCGGCTGGGAGGAACACTGAAGCTTTCTTT
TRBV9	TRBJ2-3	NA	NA	CASSPLKDTQYF	TGTGCCAGCAGCCCCCTTAAAGATACGCAGTATTTT
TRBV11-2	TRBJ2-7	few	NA	CASSPSRGYTYEQYF	TGTGCCAGCAGCCCGTCAAGGGGGTACACCTACGAGCAGTACTTC
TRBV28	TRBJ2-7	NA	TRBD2	CASSSSVTSGGVSYEQYF	TGTGCCAGCAGTTCCTCGGTGACTAGCGGGGGGGTATCCTACGAGCAGTACTTC
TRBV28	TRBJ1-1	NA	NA	CASSSFTEAFF	TGTGCCAGCAGCTCTTTTACTGAAGCTTTCTTT
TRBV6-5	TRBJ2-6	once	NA	CASSYKGVLGANVLTF	TGTGCCAGCAGTTACAAGGGGGTTCTTGGGGCCAACGTCCTGACTTTC
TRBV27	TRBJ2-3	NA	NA	CASSPRTDTQYF	TGTGCCAGCAGTCCACGGACAGATACGCAGTATTTT
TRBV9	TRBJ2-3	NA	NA	CASSPRYEGTRTDTQYF	TGTGCCAGCAGCCCCCGGTATGAGGGGACACGCACAGATACGCAGTATTTT
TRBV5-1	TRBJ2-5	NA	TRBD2	CASSPWTSGGTQETQYF	TGCGCCAGCAGCCCCTGGACTAGCGGGGGTACCCAAGAGACCCAGTACTTC
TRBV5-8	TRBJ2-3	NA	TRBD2	CASRQRGYTDTQYF	TGTGCCAGCAGGCAGCGGGGCTACACAGATACGCAGTATTTT
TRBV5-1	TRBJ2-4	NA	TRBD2	CASSLGGGAKAKNIQYF	TGCGCCAGCAGCTTAGGCGGGGGGGCCAAAGCCAAAAACATTCAGTACTTC
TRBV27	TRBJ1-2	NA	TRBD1	CASSPRDRGNGYTF	TGTGCCAGCAGTCCCCGGGACAGGGGGAATGGCTACACCTTC
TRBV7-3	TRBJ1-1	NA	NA	CASSLRANTEAFF	TGTGCCAGCAGCTTAAGAGCGAACACTGAAGCTTTCTTT
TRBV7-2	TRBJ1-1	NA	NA	CASSPPGFYTEAFF	TGTGCCAGCAGCCCCCCAGGGTTTTACACTGAAGCTTTCTTT
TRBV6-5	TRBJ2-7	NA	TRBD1	CASRWTGQTEQYF	TGTGCCAGCAGGTGGACAGGGCAAACCGAGCAGTACTTC
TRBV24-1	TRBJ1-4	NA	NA	CATSDSPGGNEKLFF	TGTGCCACCAGTGATTCTCCCGGCGGGAATGAAAAACTGTTTTTT
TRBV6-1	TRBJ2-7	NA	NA	CASSEGPGAYEQYF	TGTGCCAGCAGTGAAGGTCCAGGGGCCTACGAGCAGTACTTC